This passage covers 5 T cell receptor beta chains from one sample sequenced in a study of blood T cell repertoires in COVID-19. Method: immunoSEQ multiplex PCR; TCRdb's copy keeps in-frame clones and lacks some. The table lists some 120,000 clones, about 92% of them singletons. Input material: peripheral blood. The receptors originated from a man in his forties or fifties with active COVID-19.

This sequence joins TRBV5-5 and TRBJ2-1; no firm D call. The V and J ends lost 1 base and 0 bases respectively, with 8 bases between them. The CDR3 sequence is 15 residues long. Germline V lookup: CDR1 SGHKS, CDR2 YYEKEE (reference sequence). As DNA, the CDR3 is TGTGCCAGCAGCTTGTTTATGAGCTCCTACAATGAGCAGTTCTTC. Translated: CASSLFMSSYNEQFF.

The V gene is TRBV7-8, the J gene TRBJ1-3; 7 bases are a match to TRBD1. V lost 5 bases and J lost 1; bases outside the gene matches: 17. The CDR3 is made up of 19 amino acids. Germline lookup yields CDR1 SGHVS and CDR2 FQNEAQ. The CDR3 is CASSLRDRMPSLSGNTIYF. In DNA form, the CDR3 reads TGTGCCAGCAGCCTCCGGGACAGAATGCCTTCTCTATCTGGAAACACCATATATTTT. Full variable domain (outside the CDR3, taken from reference TRBV7-8 and TRBJ1-3): GAGVSQSPRYKVAKRGQDVALRCDPISGHVSLFWYQQALGQGPEFLTYFQNEAQLDKSGLPSDRFFAERPEGSVSTLKIQRTQQEDSAVYLCASSLRDRMPSLSGNTIYFGEGSWLTVV.

This chain uses TRBV18 with TRBJ2-6, with D possibly being TRBD2 (6 bases). CDR3 length equals 17 residues. Germline V lookup: CDR1 KGHSH, CDR2 LQKENI. V lost 1 base to trimming and J lost 1 base, with 11 bases between them. This CDR3 reads CASSPLGGASGANVLTF. The CDR3 coding sequence is TGTGCCAGCTCACCACTTGGCGGGGCTTCTGGGGCCAACGTCCTGACTTTC.

The chain combines TRBV7-9 with TRBJ2-2; D unresolved. Trimming shortened V by 4 bases and J by 2 bases, and 2 bases separated the two germline ends. The germline CDR1 and CDR2 sequences are SEHNR and FQNEAQ (reference sequence). The CDR3 covers 12 residues. The DNA for the CDR3 is TGTGCCAGCAGCTCAAACACCGGGGAGCTGTTTTTT. Protein product: CASSSNTGELFF.

The chain recombines TRBV5-1 with TRBJ2-2, with D perhaps TRBD2 (6 bases). The CDR3 consists of 15 residues. Trimming cost V 1 base and J 2 bases, with 9 bases left between them. CDR1 is SGHRS, CDR2 YFSETQ, per germline. CDR3 bases: TGCGCCAGCAGCTTGACGGCGGGAAACACCGGGGAGCTGTTTTTT. Its protein product is CASSLTAGNTGELFF.